This is a list of T cell receptor beta chains from one sample in a study of OX40 agonist ivuxolimab in advanced cancers. Profiling relied on immunoSEQ multiplex PCR, and the TCRdb table lists in-frame clones only, not all of them. The top ten clones hold around 20% of a sample with about 35,000 clones, more than 85% of them seen once. Sequenced material: CD4+ or CD8+ T cells sorted from blood, taken in a trial of the OX40 agonist ivuxolimab. These receptors came from an adult with an advanced solid tumor such as melanoma, head and neck, liver or kidney cancer. CDR3s include the opening cysteine and the closing phenylalanine or tryptophan. Each record gives: J gene, V gene, D gene, clone size, CDR3 DNA, CDR3 protein. The D gene is left open where the match is weak. Size is omitted from some rows. Given values are once, few, many or a class for expanded clones.

>TRBJ2-3|TRBV9|TRBD1|NA
TGTGCCAGCAGCGCAGGGGGAGTAATCACAGATACGCAGTATTTT
CASSAGGVITDTQYF
>TRBJ1-4|TRBV5-1|TRBD1|NA
TGCGCCAGCAGCCCCTCATGGACAGGAACTAATGAAAAACTGTTTTTT
CASSPSWTGTNEKLFF
>TRBJ2-7|TRBV27|TRBD2|NA
TGTGCCAGCAGTCCCCTAGCGGGGGTAAACCACGAGCAGTACTTC
CASSPLAGVNHEQYF
>TRBJ2-3|TRBV2|NA|NA
TGTGCCAGCAAGTGGCAGGGCACAGATACGCAGTATTTT
CASKWQGTDTQYF
>TRBJ2-2|TRBV13|NA|NA
TGTGCCAGCAGCCAGGGCAACACCGGGGAGCTGTTTTTT
CASSQGNTGELFF
>TRBJ1-3|TRBV5-1|NA|NA
TGCGCCAGCAGCTTGACGGGGGGAGGAAACACCATATATTTT
CASSLTGGGNTIYF
>TRBJ2-5|TRBV28|TRBD2|NA
TGTGCCAGCAGTTTATTCCTCGGGGGGGAGACCCAGTACTTC
CASSLFLGGETQYF
>TRBJ1-2|TRBV29-1|NA|NA
TGCAGCGTTGAAGAGGGCAGTATGGCTGGCTACACCTTC
CSVEEGSMAGYTF
>TRBJ1-1|TRBV4-1|NA|NA
TGCGCCAGCAGCCAAGTACCTCTGAACACTGAAGCTTTCTTT
CASSQVPLNTEAFF
>TRBJ2-7|TRBV7-9|TRBD1|NA
TGTGCCAGCAGCCCCGGGACAGTCGAGCAGTACTTC
CASSPGTVEQYF
>TRBJ2-7|TRBV2|NA|NA
TGTGCCAGCAGTTTGGTCACAGGCTACGAGCAGTACTTC
CASSLVTGYEQYF
>TRBJ2-2|TRBV11-3|TRBD1|NA
TGTGCCAGCAGCTATTGGACAGGGGGCGGTACCGGGGAGCTGTTTTTT
CASSYWTGGGTGELFF
>TRBJ2-2|TRBV10-1|NA|NA
TGCGCCAGCAGATCAGGGAACACCGGGGAGCTGTTTTTT
CASRSGNTGELFF
>TRBJ1-5|TRBV5-1|NA|NA
TGCGCCAGCAGCTTGGGACAGAATCAGCCCCAGCATTTT
CASSLGQNQPQHF
>TRBJ2-1|TRBV28|TRBD1|NA
TGTGCCAGCAGCACACTCCGGGACAGGGCAAGCTCCTACAATGAGCAGTTCTTC
CASSTLRDRASSYNEQFF
>TRBJ1-4|TRBV2|NA|NA
TGTGCCAGCAGCGGAACTAATGAAAAACTGTTTTTT
CASSGTNEKLFF
>TRBJ2-7|TRBV2|NA|NA
TGTGCCAGCAGTGAATGGGCGAACGAGCAGTACTTC
CASSEWANEQYF
>TRBJ2-1|TRBV6-5|TRBD2|once
TGTGCCAGCAGTTACTCGGGACGGGAGGCCCCCAATGAGCAGTTCTTC
CASSYSGREAPNEQFF
>TRBJ1-1|TRBV6-5|NA|NA
TGTGCCAGCCTTGGTATTGGCACTGAAGCTTTCTTT
CASLGIGTEAFF
>TRBJ1-5|TRBV15|NA|NA
TGTGCCACCAGCATCGGCACAGTTAGCAATCAGCCCCAGCATTTT
CATSIGTVSNQPQHF
>TRBJ2-3|TRBV13|NA|once
TGTGCCAGCAGACGGTGGGGTGAGTCAGATACGCAGTATTTT
CASRRWGESDTQYF
>TRBJ2-7|TRBV6-1|NA|NA
TGTGCCAGCAGTGAATTACAGGGCTACCTTTTTCACGAGCAGTACTTC
CASSELQGYLFHEQYF
>TRBJ2-7|TRBV6-4|NA|NA
TGTGCCAGCAGTGACGTAAAGGAACCTATCTACGAGCAGTACTTC
CASSDVKEPIYEQYF
>TRBJ2-7|TRBV5-6|NA|once
TGTGCCAGCAGCTTCGGACATAGTAATTACGAGCAGTACTTC
CASSFGHSNYEQYF
>TRBJ1-4|TRBV4-1|NA|NA
TGCGCCAGCAGCCAAGGTGCCGGACTTACTAATGAAAAACTGTTTTTT
CASSQGAGLTNEKLFF
>TRBJ2-5|TRBV28|TRBD1|NA
TGTGCCAGCAGTTCTCGCAGGGGGTGGGAGACCCAGTACTTC
CASSSRRGWETQYF
>TRBJ2-1|TRBV9|NA|once
TGTGCCAGCAGCCCCACCGGGACTTACTACAATGAGCAGTTCTTC
CASSPTGTYYNEQFF
>TRBJ1-5|TRBV28|NA|NA
TGTGCCAGCAGTTTCCTGACTCGTGGGGTAAAGGTTAATCAGCCCCAGCATTTT
CASSFLTRGVKVNQPQHF
>TRBJ2-5|TRBV5-4|NA|NA
TGTGCCAGCAGCAGGGACCAAGAGACCCAGTACTTC
CASSRDQETQYF
>TRBJ1-1|TRBV7-9|NA|NA
TGTGCCAGCAGCTTAGTCTTAGGGGACACTGAAGCTTTCTTT
CASSLVLGDTEAFF
>TRBJ2-1|TRBV4-1|NA|NA
TGCGCCAGCAGCCTTTCCCAGAGTACCTACAATGAGCAGTTCTTC
CASSLSQSTYNEQFF
>TRBJ2-7|TRBV4-1|NA|NA
TGCGCCAGCAGCCAAGAGTGGGACATCTCCTACGAGCAGTACTTC
CASSQEWDISYEQYF
>TRBJ2-7|TRBV19|NA|NA
TGTGCCAGTACCGAAGGGGCAGGTCCAACCTACGAGCAGTACTTC
CASTEGAGPTYEQYF
>TRBJ2-3|TRBV9|TRBD2|NA
TGTGCCAGCAGCGTAAGTCAAGCGGGAGTGGGGGATACGCAGTATTTT
CASSVSQAGVGDTQYF
>TRBJ1-2|TRBV10-3|NA|NA
TGTGCCATCAGTGTTCCAGGCCCTCTCGGCTACACCTTC
CAISVPGPLGYTF
>TRBJ2-2|TRBV9|NA|NA
TGTGCCAGCAGCGTAACAGGTGCGAGAACCGGGGAGCTGTTTTTT
CASSVTGARTGELFF
>TRBJ2-5|TRBV23-1|NA|NA
TGCGCCAGCAGTCAATCGGACCTTTACAGGAATCTAGAGACCCAGTACTTC
CASSQSDLYRNLETQYF
>TRBJ2-7|TRBV30|NA|NA
TGTGCCGGGAGGACAGGCACCTACGAGCAGTACTTC
CAGRTGTYEQYF
>TRBJ2-7|TRBV9|NA|NA
TGTGCCAGCGGAGGGGCTGGGTCCTACGAGCAGTACTTC
CASGGAGSYEQYF
>TRBJ1-1|TRBV30|TRBD1|NA
TGTGCCTCAACAGGGGGCACTGAAGCTTTCTTT
CASTGGTEAFF
>TRBJ2-3|TRBV5-6|TRBD2|NA
TGTGCCAGCAGCTCGGCTAGCGGGGGCACAGATACGCAGTATTTT
CASSSASGGTDTQYF
>TRBJ2-3|TRBV19|NA|NA
TGTGCCAGTAGTATATTACCAAGCGATACGCAGTATTTT
CASSILPSDTQYF
>TRBJ2-3|TRBV7-9|TRBD2|NA
TGTGCCAGCAGCCGTAGCGGGATCACAGATACGCAGTATTTT
CASSRSGITDTQYF
>TRBJ2-7|TRBV7-9|TRBD2|NA
TGTGCCAGCAGTATAGGCCTTAGCGGGATGAGCTCCTACGAGCAGTACTTC
CASSIGLSGMSSYEQYF
>TRBJ2-7|TRBV28|NA|NA
TGTGCCAGCAACCGACATGGCGAGCAGTACTTC
CASNRHGEQYF
>TRBJ2-7|TRBV30|TRBD1|once
TGTGCCTGGAGTCTGGGGACAGGGAACGAGCAGTACTTC
CAWSLGTGNEQYF
>TRBJ2-7|TRBV9|NA|NA
TGTGCCAGCAGCCCTACAGATAGCTACGAGCAGTACTTC
CASSPTDSYEQYF
>TRBJ2-5|TRBV7-8|NA|NA
TGTGCCAGCAGCTTAGACCCAGGGGCGCAGGAGACCCAGTACTTC
CASSLDPGAQETQYF
>TRBJ2-7|TRBV6-6|TRBD2|NA
TGTGCCAGCAGTTACTCCGGGACTAGTGATAAGGACTTC
CASSYSGTSDKDF
>TRBJ2-3|TRBV4-1|NA|NA
TGCGCCAGCAGCCAAGTGCAGGGTAAAGATACGCAGTATTTT
CASSQVQGKDTQYF
>TRBJ1-2|TRBV30|TRBD1|few
TGTGCCTGGAGTGACTTGGACAGGAACGGCTACACCTTC
CAWSDLDRNGYTF
>TRBJ2-3|TRBV25-1|NA|NA
TGTGCCAGCAGTGGATTAGGAAGCACAGATACGCAGTATTTT
CASSGLGSTDTQYF